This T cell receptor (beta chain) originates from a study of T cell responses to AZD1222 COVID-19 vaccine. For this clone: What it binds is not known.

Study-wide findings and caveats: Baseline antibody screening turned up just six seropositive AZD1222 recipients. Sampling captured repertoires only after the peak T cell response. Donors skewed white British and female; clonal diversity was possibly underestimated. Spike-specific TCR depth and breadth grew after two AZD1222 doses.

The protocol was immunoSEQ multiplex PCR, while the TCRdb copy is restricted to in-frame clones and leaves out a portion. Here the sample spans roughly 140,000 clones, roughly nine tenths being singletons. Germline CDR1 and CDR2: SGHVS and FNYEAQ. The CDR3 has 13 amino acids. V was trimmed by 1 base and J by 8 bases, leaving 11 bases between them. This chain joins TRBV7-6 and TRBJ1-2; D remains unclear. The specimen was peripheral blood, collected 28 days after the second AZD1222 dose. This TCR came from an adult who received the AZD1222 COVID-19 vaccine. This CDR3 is CASSLDRDFGYTF. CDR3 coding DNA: TGTGCCAGCAGCTTAGATCGGGATTTCGGCTACACCTTC.